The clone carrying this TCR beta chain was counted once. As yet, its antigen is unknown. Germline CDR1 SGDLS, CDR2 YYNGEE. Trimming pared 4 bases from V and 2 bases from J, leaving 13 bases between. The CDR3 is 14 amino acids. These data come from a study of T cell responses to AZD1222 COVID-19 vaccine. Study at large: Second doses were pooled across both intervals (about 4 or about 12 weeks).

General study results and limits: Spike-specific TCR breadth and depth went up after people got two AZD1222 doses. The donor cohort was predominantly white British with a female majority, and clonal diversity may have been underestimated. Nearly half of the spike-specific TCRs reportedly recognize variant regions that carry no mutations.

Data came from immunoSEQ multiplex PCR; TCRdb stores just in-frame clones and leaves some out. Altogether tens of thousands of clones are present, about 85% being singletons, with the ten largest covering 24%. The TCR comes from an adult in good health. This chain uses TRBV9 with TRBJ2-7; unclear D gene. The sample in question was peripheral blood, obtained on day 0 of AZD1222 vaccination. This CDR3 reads CASSPRRQAYEQYF. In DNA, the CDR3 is TGTGCCAGCAGCCCCCGTCGGCAGGCCTACGAGCAGTACTTC.